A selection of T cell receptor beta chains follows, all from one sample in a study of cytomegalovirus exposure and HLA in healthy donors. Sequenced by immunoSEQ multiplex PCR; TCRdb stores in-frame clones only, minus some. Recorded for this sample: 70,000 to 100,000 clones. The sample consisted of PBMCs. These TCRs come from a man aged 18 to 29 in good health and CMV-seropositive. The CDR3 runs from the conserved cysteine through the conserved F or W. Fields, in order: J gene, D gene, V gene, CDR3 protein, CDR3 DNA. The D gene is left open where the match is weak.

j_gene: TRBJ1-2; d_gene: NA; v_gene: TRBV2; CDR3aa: CASSDYSGYGYTF; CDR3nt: TGTGCCAGCAGTGATTATTCGGGGTATGGCTACACCTTC
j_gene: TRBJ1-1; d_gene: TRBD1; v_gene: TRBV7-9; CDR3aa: CASSPWDRADSEAFF; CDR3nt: TGTGCCAGCAGCCCATGGGACAGGGCGGACTCTGAAGCTTTCTTT
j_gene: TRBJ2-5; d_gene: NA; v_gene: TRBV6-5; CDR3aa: CASSYGSGRRETQYF; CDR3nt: TGTGCCAGCAGTTACGGCTCCGGGCGGAGGGAGACCCAGTACTTC
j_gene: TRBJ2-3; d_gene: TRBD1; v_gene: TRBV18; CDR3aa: CASSPPATGGADTQYF; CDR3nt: TGTGCCAGCTCACCACCGGCGACAGGGGGAGCAGATACGCAGTATTTT
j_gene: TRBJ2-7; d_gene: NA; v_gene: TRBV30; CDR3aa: CAWTEGDIVYEQYF; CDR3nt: TGTGCCTGGACCGAGGGGGACATCGTGTACGAGCAGTACTTC
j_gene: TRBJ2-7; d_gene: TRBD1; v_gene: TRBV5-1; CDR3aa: CASNPGQGALSEQYF; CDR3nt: TGCGCCAGCAACCCGGGACAGGGGGCGCTCAGCGAGCAGTACTTC
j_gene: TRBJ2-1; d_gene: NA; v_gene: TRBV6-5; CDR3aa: CASRVGVGSYNEQFF; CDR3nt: TGTGCCAGCAGGGTGGGCGTGGGCTCCTACAATGAGCAGTTCTTC
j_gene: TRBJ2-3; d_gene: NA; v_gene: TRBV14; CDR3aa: CASSQDAGNTQYF; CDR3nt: TGTGCCAGCAGCCAAGATGCAGGGAACACGCAGTATTTT
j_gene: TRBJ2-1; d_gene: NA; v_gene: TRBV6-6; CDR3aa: CASSYKDRREQFF; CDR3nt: TGTGCCAGCAGTTACAAAGATCGCCGGGAGCAGTTCTTC
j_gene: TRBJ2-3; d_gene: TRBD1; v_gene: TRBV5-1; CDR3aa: CASSAGTALTTDTQYF; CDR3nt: TGCGCCAGCAGCGCAGGGACAGCCCTTACCACAGATACGCAGTATTTT
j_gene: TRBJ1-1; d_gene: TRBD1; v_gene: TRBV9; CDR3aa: CASSAPRATGDTEAFF; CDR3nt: TGTGCCAGCAGCGCTCCGAGGGCCACAGGGGACACTGAAGCTTTCTTT
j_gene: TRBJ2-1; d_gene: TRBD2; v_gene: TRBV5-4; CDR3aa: CASSYTSGSGDEQFF; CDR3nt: TGTGCCAGCAGCTACACTAGCGGGAGTGGGGATGAGCAGTTCTTC
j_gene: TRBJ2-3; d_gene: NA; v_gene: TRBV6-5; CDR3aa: CASSYSTIDTQYF; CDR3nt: TGTGCCAGCAGTTACTCGACTATCGATACGCAGTATTTT
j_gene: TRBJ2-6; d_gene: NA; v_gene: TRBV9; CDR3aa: CASSVDSSGANVLTF; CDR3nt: TGTGCCAGCAGCGTCGACAGCTCTGGGGCCAACGTCCTGACTTTC
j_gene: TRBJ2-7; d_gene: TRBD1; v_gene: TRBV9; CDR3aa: CASSGQGWYEQYF; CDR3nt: TGTGCCAGCAGCGGACAGGGGTGGTACGAGCAGTACTTC
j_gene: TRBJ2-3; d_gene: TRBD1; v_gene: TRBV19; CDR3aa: CASSTDRTGLGDTQYF; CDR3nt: TGTGCCAGTAGCACCGACCGGACAGGGCTCGGAGATACGCAGTATTTT
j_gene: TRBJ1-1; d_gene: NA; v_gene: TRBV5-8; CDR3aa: CASSRDSLNTEAFF; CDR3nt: TGTGCCAGCAGCCGTGACAGTCTGAACACTGAAGCTTTCTTT
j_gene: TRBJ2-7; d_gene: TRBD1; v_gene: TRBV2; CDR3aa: CASTPGQGNEQYF; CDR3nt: TGTGCCAGCACCCCAGGACAGGGAAACGAGCAGTACTTC
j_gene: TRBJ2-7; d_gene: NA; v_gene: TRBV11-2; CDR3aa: CASSPGTYEQYF; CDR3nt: TGTGCCAGCAGCCCCGGGACCTACGAGCAGTACTTC
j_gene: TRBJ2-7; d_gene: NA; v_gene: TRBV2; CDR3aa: CASSPEADYEQYF; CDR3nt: TGTGCCAGCAGCCCCGAGGCCGACTACGAGCAGTACTTC
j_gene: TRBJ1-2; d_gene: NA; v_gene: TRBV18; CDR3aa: CASSLGSAEDGYTF; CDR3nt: TGTGCCAGCTCACTTGGGTCGGCGGAGGATGGCTACACCTTC
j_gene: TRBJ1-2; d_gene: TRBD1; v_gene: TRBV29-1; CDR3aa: CSVWAPDRGEDGYTF; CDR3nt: TGCAGCGTTTGGGCGCCGGACAGGGGGGAGGATGGCTACACCTTC
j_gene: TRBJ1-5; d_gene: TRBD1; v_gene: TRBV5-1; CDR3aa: CASSSGQGDDQPQHF; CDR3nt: TGCGCCAGCAGCAGTGGACAGGGTGATGATCAGCCCCAGCATTTT
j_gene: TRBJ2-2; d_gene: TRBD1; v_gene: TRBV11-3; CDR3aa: CASSLDGQGDSNTGELFF; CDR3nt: TGTGCCAGCAGCTTAGACGGACAGGGTGACTCGAACACCGGGGAGCTGTTTTTT
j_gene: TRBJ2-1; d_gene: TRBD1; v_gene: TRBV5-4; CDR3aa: CASSLIQGATNEQFF; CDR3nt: TGTGCCAGCAGCTTAATACAGGGGGCCACAAATGAGCAGTTCTTC
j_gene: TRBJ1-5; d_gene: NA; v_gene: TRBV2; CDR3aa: CASSAPNSNQPQHF; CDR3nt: TGTGCCAGCAGTGCTCCTAATAGCAATCAGCCCCAGCATTTT
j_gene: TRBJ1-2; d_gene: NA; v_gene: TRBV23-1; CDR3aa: CASSRGSNYGYTF; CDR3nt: TGCGCCAGCAGTCGTGGCTCTAACTATGGCTACACCTTC
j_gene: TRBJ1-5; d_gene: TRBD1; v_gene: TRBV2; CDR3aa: CASSEQGAYQPQHF; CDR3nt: TGTGCCAGCAGCGAACAGGGGGCATATCAGCCCCAGCATTTT
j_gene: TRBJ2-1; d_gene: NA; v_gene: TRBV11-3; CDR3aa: CASSLGGREQFF; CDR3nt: TGTGCCAGCAGCTTAGGGGGGCGTGAGCAGTTCTTC
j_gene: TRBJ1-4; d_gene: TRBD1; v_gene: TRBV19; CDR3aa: CASSMDRTGFNEKLFF; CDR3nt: TGTGCCAGTAGTATGGACCGGACAGGCTTTAATGAAAAACTGTTTTTT
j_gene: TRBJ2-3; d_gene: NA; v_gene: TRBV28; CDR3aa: CASSPPQADTQYF; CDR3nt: TGTGCCAGCAGTCCCCCCCAGGCAGATACGCAGTATTTT
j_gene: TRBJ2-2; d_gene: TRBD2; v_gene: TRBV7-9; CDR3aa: CASSRLADMNTGELFF; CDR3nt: TGTGCCAGCAGCCGACTAGCGGACATGAACACCGGGGAGCTGTTTTTT
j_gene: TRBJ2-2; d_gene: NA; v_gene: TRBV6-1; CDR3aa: CASNILRGGTGELFF; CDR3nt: TGTGCCAGCAATATCCTCAGGGGTGGCACCGGGGAGCTGTTTTTT
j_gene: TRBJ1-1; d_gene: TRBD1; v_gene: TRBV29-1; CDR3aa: CSVAGGQGAFF; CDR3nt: TGCAGCGTTGCCGGGGGACAGGGAGCTTTCTTT
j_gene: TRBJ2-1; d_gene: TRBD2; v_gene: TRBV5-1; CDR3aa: CASSSGLAGGVSYNEQFF; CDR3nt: TGCGCCAGCAGCTCCGGACTAGCGGGAGGGGTATCCTACAATGAGCAGTTCTTC
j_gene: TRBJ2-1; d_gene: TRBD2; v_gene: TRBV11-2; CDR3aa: CASSLKTGTSDEQFF; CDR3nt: TGTGCCAGCAGCTTAAAAACCGGGACTAGCGATGAGCAGTTCTTC
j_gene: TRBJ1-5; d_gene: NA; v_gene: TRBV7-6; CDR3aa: CASSLGSPTGIQHF; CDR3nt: TGTGCCAGCAGCTTAGGCTCACCTACAGGGATTCAGCATTTT
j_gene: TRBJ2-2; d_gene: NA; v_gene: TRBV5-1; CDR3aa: CASSLDYRTGELFF; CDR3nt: TGCGCCAGCAGCTTAGACTATAGAACCGGGGAGCTGTTTTTT